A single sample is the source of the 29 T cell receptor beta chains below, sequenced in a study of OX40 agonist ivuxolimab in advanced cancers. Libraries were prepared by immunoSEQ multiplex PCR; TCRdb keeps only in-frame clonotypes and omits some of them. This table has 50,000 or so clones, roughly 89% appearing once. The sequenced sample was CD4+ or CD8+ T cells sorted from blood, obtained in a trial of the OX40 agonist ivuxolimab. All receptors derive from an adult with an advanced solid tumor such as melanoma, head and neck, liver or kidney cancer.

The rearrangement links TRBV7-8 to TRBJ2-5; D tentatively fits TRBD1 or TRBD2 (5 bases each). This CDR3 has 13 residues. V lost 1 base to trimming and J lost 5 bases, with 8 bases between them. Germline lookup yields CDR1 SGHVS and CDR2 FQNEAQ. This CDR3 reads CASSLEWGETQYF. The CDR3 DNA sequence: TGTGCCAGCAGCTTAGAATGGGGGGAGACCCAGTACTTC. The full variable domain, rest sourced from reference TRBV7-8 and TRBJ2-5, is GAGVSQSPRYKVAKRGQDVALRCDPISGHVSLFWYQQALGQGPEFLTYFQNEAQLDKSGLPSDRFFAERPEGSVSTLKIQRTQQEDSAVYLCASSLEWGETQYFGPGTRLLVL.

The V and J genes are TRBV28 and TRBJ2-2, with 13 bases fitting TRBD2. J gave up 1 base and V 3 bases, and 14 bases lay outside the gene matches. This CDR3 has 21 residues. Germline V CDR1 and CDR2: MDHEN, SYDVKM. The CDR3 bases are TGTGCCAGCAGTTTTTCGGCACAGCGGGGACTAGCGGGGAAGAACACCGGGGAGCTGTTTTTT. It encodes CASSFSAQRGLAGKNTGELFF.

CDR3 region: CASSFGGNAETQYF. The CDR3 nucleotides read TGTGCCAGCAGCTTTGGGGGGAACGCAGAGACCCAGTACTTC. This chain links TRBV5-4 with TRBJ2-5; D is possibly TRBD2 (6 bases). The CDR3 is 14 amino acids. In germline, CDR1 is SGHNT, CDR2 YYREEE (reference sequence). Trimming stripped 2 bases from V and 4 bases from J, with 12 bases between. Based on the CDR3 plus reference TRBV5-4 and TRBJ2-5, the full variable domain is ETGVTQSPTHLIKTRGQQVTLRCSSQSGHNTVSWYQQALGQGPQFIFQYYREEENGRGNFPPRFSGLQFPNYSSELNVNALELDDSALYLCASSFGGNAETQYFGPGTRLLVL.

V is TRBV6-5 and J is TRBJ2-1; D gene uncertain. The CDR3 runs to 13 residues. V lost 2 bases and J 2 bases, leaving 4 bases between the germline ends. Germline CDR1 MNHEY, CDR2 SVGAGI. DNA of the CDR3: TGTGCCAGCAGTTACGGAGCCTACAATGAGCAGTTCTTC. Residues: CASSYGAYNEQFF.

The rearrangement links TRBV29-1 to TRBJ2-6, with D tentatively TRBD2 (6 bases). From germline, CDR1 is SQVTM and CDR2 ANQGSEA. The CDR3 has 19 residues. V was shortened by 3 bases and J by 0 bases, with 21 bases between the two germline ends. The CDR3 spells CSVEEVRRGRSSGANVLTF. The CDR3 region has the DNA TGCAGCGTTGAGGAGGTTCGGCGAGGGAGGAGCTCTGGGGCCAACGTCCTGACTTTC.

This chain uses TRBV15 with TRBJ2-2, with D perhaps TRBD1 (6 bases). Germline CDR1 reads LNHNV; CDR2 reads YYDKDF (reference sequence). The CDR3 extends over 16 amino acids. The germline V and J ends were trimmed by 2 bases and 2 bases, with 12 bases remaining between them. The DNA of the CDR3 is TGTGCCACCAGCAGACTACTGGGACAAAACACCGGGGAGCTGTTTTTT. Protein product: CATSRLLGQNTGELFF.

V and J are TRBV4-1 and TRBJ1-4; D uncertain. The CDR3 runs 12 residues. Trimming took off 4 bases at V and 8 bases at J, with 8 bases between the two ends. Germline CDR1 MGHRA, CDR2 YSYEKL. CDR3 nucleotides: TGCGCCAGCAGCCCCTCCACCGAAAAACTGTTTTTT. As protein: CASSPSTEKLFF.

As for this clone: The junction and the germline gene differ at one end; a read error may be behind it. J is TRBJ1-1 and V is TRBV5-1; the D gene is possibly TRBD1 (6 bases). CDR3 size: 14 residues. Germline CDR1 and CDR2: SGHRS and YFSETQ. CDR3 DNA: TGCGCCAACAGCTGGACTTATTCAGGGGATGAAGCTTTCTTT. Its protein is CANSWTYSGDEAFF.

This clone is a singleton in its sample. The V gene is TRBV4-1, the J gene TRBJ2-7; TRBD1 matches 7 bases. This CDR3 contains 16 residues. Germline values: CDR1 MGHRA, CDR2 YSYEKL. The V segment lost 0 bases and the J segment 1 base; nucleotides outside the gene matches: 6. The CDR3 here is CASSQDSGQESYEQYV. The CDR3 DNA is TGCGCCAGCAGCCAAGACTCAGGACAGGAGTCCTACGAGCAGTACGTC.

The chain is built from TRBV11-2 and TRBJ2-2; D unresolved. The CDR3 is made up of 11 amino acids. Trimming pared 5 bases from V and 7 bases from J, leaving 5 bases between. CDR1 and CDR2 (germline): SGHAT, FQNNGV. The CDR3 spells CASSADGELFF. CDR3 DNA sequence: TGTGCCAGCAGCGCGGACGGGGAGCTGTTTTTT.

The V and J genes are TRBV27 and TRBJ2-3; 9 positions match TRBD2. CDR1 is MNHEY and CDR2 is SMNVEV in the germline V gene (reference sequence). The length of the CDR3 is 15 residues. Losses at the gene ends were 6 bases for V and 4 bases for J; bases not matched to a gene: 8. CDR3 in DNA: TGTGCCAGCAGATTTAGCGGGGGTAACGCAGATACGCAGTATTTT. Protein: CASRFSGGNADTQYF.

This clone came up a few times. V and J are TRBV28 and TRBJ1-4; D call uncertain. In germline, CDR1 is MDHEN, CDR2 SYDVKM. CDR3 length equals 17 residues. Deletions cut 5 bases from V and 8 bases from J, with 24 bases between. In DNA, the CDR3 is TGTGCCAGCAGTACGGAAATTTCCCCTTTGGGGAAGGAAAAACTGTTTTTT. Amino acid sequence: CASSTEISPLGKEKLFF.

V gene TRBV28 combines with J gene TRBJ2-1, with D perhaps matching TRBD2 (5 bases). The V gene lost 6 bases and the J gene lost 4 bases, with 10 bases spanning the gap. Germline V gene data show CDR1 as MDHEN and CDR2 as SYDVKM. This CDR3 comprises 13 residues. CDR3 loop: CASRPGGYNEQFF. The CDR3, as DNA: TGTGCCAGCAGACCTGGAGGTTACAATGAGCAGTTCTTC.

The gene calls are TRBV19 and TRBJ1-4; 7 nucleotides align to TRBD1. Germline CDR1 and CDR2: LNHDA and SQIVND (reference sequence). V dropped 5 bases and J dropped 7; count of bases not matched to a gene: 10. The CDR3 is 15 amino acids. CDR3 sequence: CASSLFGQELEKLFF. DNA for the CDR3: TGTGCCAGTAGTCTTTTTGGACAGGAACTTGAAAAACTGTTTTTT.

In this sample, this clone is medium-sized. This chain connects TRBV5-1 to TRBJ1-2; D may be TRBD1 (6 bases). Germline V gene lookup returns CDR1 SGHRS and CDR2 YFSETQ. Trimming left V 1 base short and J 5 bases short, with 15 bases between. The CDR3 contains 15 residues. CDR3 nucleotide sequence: TGCGCCAGCAGCTTGTATCAGGACAGCTTGTATGGCTACACCTTC. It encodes CASSLYQDSLYGYTF.

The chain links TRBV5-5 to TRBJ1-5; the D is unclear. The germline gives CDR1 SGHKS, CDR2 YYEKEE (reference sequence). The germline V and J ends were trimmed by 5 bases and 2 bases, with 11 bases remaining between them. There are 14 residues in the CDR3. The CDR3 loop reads CASSYSGGNQPQHF. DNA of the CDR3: TGTGCCAGCAGTTACAGCGGGGGCAATCAGCCCCAGCATTTT. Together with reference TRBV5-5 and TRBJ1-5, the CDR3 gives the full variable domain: DAGVTQSPTHLIKTRGQQVTLRCSPISGHKSVSWYQQVLGQGPQFIFQYYEKEERGRGNFPDRFSARQFPNYSSELNVNALLLGDSALYLCASSYSGGNQPQHFGDGTRLSIL.

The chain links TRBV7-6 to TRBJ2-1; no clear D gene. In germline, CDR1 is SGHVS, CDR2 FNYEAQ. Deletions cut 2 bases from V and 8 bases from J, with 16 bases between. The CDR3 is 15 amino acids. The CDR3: CASSLRVGGGDEQFF. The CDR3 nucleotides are TGTGCCAGCAGCTTAAGAGTCGGCGGTGGGGATGAGCAGTTCTTC.

The CDR3 sequence: CASSTKTGLAGPGELFF. CDR3 DNA: TGTGCCAGTAGTACTAAAACGGGACTAGCGGGACCCGGGGAGCTGTTTTTT. This chain links TRBV19 with TRBJ2-2; 13 bases line up with TRBD2. This CDR3 has 17 amino acids. Germline V gives CDR1 LNHDA, CDR2 SQIVND (reference sequence). V lost 4 bases, J lost 6 bases, and 8 bases stayed unmatched. The full variable domain, with the rest looked up from reference TRBV19 and TRBJ2-2, is DGGITQSPKYLFRKEGQNVTLSCEQNLNHDAMYWYRQDPGQGLRLIYYSQIVNDFQKGDIAEGYSVSREKKESFPLTVTSAQKNPTAFYLCASSTKTGLAGPGELFFGEGSRLTVL.

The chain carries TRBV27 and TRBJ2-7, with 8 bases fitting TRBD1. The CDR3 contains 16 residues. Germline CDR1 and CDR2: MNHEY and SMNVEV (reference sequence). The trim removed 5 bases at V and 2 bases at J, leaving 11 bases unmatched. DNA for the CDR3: TGTGCCAGCAGTCCTTCCACCGGGACAGGCACCTACGAGCAGTACTTC. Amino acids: CASSPSTGTGTYEQYF.

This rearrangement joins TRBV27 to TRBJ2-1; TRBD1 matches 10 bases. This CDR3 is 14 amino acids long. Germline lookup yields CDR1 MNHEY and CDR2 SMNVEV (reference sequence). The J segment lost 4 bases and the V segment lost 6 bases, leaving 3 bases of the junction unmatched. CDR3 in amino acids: CASSDRGPYNEQFF. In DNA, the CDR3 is TGTGCCAGCAGCGACAGGGGGCCTTACAATGAGCAGTTCTTC.

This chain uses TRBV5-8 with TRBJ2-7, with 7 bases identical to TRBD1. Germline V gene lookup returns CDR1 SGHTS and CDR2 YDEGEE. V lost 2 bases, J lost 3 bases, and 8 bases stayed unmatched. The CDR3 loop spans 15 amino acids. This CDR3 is CASSLVYRGYYEQYF. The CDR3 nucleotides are TGTGCCAGCAGCTTAGTTTACAGGGGCTACTACGAGCAGTACTTC.

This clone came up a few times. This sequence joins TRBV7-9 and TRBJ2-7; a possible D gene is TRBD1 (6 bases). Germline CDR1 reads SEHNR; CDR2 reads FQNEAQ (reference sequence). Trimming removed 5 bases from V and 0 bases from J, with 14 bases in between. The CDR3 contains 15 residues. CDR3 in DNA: TGTGCCAGCAGCCCCTGGACAGCAAACTCCTACGAGCAGTACTTC. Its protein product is CASSPWTANSYEQYF. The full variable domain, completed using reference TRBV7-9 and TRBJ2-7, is DTGVSQNPRHKITKRGQNVTFRCDPISEHNRLYWYRQTLGQGPEFLTYFQNEAQLEKSRLLSDRFSAERPKGSFSTLEIQRTEQGDSAMYLCASSPWTANSYEQYFGPGTRLTVT.

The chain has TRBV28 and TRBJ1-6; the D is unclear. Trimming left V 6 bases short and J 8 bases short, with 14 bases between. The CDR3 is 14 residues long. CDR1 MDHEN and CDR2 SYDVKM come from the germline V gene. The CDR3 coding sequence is TGTGCCAGCAGCGTGGACCGTTTTGATTCACCCCTCCACTTT. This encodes CASSVDRFDSPLHF.

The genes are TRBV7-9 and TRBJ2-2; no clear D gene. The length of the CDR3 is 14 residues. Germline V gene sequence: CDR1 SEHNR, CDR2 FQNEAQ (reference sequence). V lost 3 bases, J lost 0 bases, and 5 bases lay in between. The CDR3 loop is CASSFSANTGELFF. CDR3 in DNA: TGTGCCAGCAGCTTCAGCGCGAACACCGGGGAGCTGTTTTTT.

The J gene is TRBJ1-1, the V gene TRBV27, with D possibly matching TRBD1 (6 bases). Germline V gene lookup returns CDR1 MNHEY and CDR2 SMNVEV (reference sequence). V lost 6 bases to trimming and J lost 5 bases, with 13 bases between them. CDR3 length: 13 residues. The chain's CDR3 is CASRWGAPTEAFF. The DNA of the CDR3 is TGTGCCAGCAGATGGGGGGCGCCAACTGAAGCTTTCTTT.

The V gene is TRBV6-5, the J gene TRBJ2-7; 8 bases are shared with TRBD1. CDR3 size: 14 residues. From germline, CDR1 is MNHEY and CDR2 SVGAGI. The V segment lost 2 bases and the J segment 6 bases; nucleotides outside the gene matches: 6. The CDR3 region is CASSYAGTGGEQYF. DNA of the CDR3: TGTGCCAGCAGTTACGCTGGTACAGGGGGCGAGCAGTACTTC.

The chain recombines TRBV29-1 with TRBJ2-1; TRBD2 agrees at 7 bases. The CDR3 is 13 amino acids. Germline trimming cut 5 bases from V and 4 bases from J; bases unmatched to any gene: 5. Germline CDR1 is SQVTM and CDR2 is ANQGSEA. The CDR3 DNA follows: TGCAGCGTTCGGGCTAGCGGATACAATGAGCAGTTCTTC. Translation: CSVRASGYNEQFF.

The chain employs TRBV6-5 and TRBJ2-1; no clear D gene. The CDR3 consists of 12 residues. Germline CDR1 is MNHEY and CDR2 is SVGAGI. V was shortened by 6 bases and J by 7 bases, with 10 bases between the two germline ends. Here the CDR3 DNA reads TGTGCCAGCAGCCCCGGGTTAAATGAGCAGTTCTTC. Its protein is CASSPGLNEQFF.

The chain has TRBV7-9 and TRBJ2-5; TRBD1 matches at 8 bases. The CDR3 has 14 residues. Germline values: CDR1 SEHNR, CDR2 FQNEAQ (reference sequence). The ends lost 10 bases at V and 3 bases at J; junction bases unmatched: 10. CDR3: CAIGAGGGEETQYF. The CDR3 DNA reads TGTGCCATTGGGGCAGGGGGCGGCGAAGAGACCCAGTACTTC.